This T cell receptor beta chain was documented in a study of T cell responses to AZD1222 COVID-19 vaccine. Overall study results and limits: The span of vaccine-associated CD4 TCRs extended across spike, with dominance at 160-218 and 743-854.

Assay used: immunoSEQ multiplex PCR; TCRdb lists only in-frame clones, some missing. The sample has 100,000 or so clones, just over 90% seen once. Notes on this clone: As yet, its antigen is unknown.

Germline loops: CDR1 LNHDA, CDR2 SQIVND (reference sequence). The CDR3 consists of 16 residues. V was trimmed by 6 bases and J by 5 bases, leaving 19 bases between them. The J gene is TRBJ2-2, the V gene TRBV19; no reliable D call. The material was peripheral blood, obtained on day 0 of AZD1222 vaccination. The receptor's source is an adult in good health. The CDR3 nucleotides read TGTGCCAGTAGCCCCTCTGGGGATTCTGTAACCGGGGAGCTGTTTTTT. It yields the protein CASSPSGDSVTGELFF.